This T cell receptor (beta chain) is drawn from a study of PD-1 blockade in classical Hodgkin lymphoma. The sample's time point: cycle 4 day 1 (C4D1), after less than seven weeks of nivolumab. Each and every patient relapsed after autologous stem cell transplantation, and patients got differing brentuximab vedotin exposure. Libraries were prepared by immunoSEQ multiplex PCR; TCRdb keeps only in-frame clonotypes and omits some of them. The profile shows roughly 42,000 clones, roughly 69% of them singletons. This CDR3 comprises 14 residues. Germline values: CDR1 SGHDT, CDR2 YYEEEE. Trimming shortened V by 0 bases and J by 4 bases, and 10 bases separated the two germline ends. Overall study results and limits: Compared with baseline, CD4+ but not CD8+ TCR diversity had risen significantly by C4D1.

This clone showed up just a few times. Its cognate antigen is unknown. This specimen consisted of peripheral blood mononuclear cells (PBMCs), obtained before the fourth cycle of nivolumab. This TCR was recovered from a human donor with classical Hodgkin lymphoma. The chain carries TRBV5-6 and TRBJ1-1; no definite D call. In DNA form, the CDR3 reads TGTGCCAGCAGCTTGGTCCAATCGGCCACTGAAGCTTTCTTT. Its protein product is CASSLVQSATEAFF.